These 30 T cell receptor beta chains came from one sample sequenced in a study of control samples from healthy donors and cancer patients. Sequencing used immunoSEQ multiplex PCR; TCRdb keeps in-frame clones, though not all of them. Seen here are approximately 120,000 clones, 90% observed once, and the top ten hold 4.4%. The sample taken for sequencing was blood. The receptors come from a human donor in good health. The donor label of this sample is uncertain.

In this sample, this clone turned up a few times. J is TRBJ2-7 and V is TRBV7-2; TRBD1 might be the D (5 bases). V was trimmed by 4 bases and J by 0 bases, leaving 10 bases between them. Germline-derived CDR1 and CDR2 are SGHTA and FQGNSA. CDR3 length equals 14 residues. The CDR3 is CASSSTVISYEQYF. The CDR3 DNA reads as TGTGCCAGCAGCTCGACAGTAATCTCCTACGAGCAGTACTTC.

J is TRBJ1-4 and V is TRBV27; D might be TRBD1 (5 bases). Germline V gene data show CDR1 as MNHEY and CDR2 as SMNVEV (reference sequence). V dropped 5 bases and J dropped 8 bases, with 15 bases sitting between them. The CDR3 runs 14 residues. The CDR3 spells CASSSRAGREKLFF. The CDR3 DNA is TGTGCCAGCAGTAGCAGGGCTGGAAGGGAAAAACTGTTTTTT. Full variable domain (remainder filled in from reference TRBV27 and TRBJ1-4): EAQVTQNPRYLITVTGKKLTVTCSQNMNHEYMSWYRQDPGLGLRQIYYSMNVEVTDKGDVPEGYKVSRKEKRNFPLILESPSPNQTSLYFCASSSRAGREKLFFGSGTQLSVL.

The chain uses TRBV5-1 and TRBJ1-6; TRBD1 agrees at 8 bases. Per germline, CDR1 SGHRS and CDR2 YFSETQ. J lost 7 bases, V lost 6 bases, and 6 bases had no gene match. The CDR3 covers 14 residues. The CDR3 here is CASTTRTGNSPLHF. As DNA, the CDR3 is TGCGCCAGCACAACCAGGACAGGGAATTCACCCCTCCACTTT.

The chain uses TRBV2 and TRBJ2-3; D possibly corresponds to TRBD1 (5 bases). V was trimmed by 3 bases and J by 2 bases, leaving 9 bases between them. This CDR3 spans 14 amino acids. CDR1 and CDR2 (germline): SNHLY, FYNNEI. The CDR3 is CASSETESTDTQYF. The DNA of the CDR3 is TGTGCCAGCAGTGAGACAGAGTCCACAGATACGCAGTATTTT.

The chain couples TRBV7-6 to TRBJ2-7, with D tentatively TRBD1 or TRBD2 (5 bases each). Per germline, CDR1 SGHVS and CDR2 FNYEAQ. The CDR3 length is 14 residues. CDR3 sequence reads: CASSEQEVGAVLFV. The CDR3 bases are TGTGCCAGCAGCGAACAGGAGGTGGGCGCAGTACTCTTCGTC.

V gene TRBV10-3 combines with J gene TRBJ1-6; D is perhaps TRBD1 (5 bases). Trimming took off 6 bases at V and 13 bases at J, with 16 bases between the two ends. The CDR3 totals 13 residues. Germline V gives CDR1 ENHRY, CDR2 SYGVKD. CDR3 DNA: TGTGCCATCAGCGCCCCCACAGGCGAGCCCCTCCACTTT. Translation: CAISAPTGEPLHF.

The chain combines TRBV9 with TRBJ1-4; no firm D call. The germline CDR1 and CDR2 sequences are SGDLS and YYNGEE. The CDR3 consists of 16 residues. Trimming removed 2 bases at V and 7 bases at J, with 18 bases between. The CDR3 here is CASSVSGWGESEKLFF. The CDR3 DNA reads TGTGCCAGCAGCGTCAGCGGGTGGGGTGAAAGTGAAAAACTGTTTTTT.

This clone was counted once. CDR3 in amino acids: CASGEDIYNEQFF. For the CDR3, the DNA is TGTGCCAGCGGGGAGGACATTTACAATGAGCAGTTCTTC. The chain recombines TRBV25-1 with TRBJ2-1; a possible D gene is TRBD2 (6 bases). Germline loops: CDR1 MGHDK, CDR2 SYGVNS. The V end was cut by 8 bases, the J end by 4 bases, with 12 bases between. This CDR3 has 13 residues.

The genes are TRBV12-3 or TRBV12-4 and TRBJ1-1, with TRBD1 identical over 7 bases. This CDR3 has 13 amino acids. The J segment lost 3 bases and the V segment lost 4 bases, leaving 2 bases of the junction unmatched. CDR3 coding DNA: TGTGCCAGCAGTTACAGGGGTCACACTGAAGCTTTCTTT. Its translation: CASSYRGHTEAFF.

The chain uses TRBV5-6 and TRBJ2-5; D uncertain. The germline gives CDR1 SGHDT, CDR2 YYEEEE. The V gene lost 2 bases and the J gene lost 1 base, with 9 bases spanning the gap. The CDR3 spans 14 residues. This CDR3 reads CASSFWVPQETQYF. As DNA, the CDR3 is TGTGCCAGCAGCTTTTGGGTACCCCAAGAGACCCAGTACTTC.

The CDR3 loop is CATSEGRNTEAFF. Here the CDR3 DNA reads TGTGCCACCAGTGAGGGGAGGAACACTGAAGCTTTCTTT. The chain combines TRBV24-1 with TRBJ1-1; D is unresolved. Per germline, CDR1 KGHDR and CDR2 SFDVKD. The CDR3 covers 13 residues. Trimming removed 4 bases from V and 1 base from J, with 6 bases in between.

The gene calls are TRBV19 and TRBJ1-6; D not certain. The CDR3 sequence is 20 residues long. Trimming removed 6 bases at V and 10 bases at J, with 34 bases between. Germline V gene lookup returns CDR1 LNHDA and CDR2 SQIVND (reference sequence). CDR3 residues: CASSRMEPYSVIGRQSPLHF. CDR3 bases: TGTGCCAGTAGCAGGATGGAACCTTATTCAGTGATCGGGCGTCAGTCACCCCTCCACTTT.

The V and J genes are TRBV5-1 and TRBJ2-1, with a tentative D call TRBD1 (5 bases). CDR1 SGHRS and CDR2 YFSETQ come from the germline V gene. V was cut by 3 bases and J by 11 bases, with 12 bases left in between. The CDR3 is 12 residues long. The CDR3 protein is CASSSSRTQQFF. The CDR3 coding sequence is TGCGCCAGCAGCTCGTCGAGGACACAGCAGTTCTTC.

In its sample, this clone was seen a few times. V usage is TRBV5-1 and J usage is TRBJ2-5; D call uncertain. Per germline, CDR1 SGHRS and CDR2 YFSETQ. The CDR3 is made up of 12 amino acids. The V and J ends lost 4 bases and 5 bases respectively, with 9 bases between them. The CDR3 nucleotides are TGCGCCAGCAGCCAAACAGCGGAGACCCAGTACTTC. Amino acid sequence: CASSQTAETQYF.

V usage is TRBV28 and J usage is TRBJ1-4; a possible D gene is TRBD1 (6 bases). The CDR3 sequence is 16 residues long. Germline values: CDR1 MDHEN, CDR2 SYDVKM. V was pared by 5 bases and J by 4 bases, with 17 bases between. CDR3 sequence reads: CASSPGGGGHNEKLFF. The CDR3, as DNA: TGTGCCAGCAGTCCCGGGGGGGGCGGGCATAATGAAAAACTGTTTTTT.

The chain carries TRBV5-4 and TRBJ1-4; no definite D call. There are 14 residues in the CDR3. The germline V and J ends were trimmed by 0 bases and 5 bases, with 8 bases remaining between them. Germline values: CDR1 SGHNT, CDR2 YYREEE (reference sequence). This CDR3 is CASSLAGRNEKLFF. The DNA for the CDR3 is TGTGCCAGCAGCTTGGCCGGCCGCAATGAAAAACTGTTTTTT.

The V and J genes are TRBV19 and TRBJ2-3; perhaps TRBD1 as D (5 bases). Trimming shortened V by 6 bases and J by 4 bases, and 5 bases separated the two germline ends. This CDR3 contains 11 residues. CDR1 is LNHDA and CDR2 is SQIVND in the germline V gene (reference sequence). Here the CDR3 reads CASRGADTQYF. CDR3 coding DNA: TGTGCCAGTAGAGGGGCAGATACGCAGTATTTT. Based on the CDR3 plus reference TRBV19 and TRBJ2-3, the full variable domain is DGGITQSPKYLFRKEGQNVTLSCEQNLNHDAMYWYRQDPGQGLRLIYYSQIVNDFQKGDIAEGYSVSREKKESFPLTVTSAQKNPTAFYLCASRGADTQYFGPGTRLTVL.

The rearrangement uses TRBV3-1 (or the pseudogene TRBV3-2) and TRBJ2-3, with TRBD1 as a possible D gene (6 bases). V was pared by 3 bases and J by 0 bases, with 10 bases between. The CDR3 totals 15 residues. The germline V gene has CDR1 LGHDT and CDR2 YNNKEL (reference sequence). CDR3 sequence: CASSHWTDSTDTQYF. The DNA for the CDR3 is TGTGCCAGCAGCCATTGGACAGATAGCACAGATACGCAGTATTTT.

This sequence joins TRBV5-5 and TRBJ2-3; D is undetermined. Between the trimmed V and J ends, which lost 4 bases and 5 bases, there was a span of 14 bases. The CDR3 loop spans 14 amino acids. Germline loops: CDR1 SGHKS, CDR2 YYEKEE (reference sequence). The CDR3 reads CASSPVIHGDTQYF. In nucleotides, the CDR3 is TGTGCCAGCAGCCCGGTCATACATGGAGATACGCAGTATTTT.

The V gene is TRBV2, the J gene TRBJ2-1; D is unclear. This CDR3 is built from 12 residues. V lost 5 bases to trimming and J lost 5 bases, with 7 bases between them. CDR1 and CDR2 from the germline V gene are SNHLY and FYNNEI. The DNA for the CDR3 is TGTGCCAGCAGTTTGTGGAACAATGAGCAGTTCTTC. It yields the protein CASSLWNNEQFF.

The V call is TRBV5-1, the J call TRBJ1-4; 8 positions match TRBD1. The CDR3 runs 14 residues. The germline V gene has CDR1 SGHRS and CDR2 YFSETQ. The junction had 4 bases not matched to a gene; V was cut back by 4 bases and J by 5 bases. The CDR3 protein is CASSRGQENEKLFF. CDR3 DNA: TGCGCCAGCAGCCGGGGACAGGAAAATGAAAAACTGTTTTTT.

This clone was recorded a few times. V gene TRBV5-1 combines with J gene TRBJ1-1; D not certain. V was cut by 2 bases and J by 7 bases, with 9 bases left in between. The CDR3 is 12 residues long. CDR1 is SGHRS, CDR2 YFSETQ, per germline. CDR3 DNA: TGCGCCAGCAGCTTTCCAGGAGTTGAAGCTTTCTTT. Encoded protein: CASSFPGVEAFF.

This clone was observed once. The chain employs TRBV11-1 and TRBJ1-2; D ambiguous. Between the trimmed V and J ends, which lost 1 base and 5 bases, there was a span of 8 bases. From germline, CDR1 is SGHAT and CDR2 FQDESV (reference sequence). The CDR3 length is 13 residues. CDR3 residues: CASSLEAGYGYTF. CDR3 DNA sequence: TGTGCCAGCAGCTTAGAGGCGGGATATGGCTACACCTTC. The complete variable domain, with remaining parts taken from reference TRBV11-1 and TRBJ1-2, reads EAEVAQSPRYKITEKSQAVAFWCDPISGHATLYWYRQILGQGPELLVQFQDESVVDDSQLPKDRFSAERLKGVDSTLKIQPAELGDSAMYLCASSLEAGYGYTFGSGTRLTVV.

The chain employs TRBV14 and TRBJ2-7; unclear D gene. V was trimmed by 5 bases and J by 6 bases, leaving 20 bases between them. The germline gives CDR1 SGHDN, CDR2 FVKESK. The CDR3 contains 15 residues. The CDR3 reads CASSFKGIGLFEQYF. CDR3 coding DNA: TGTGCCAGCAGCTTTAAGGGTATTGGCCTCTTCGAGCAGTACTTC.

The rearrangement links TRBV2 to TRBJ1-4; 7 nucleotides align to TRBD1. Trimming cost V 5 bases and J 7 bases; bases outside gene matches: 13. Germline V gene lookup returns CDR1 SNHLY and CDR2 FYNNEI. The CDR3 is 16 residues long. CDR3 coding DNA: TGTGCCAGCAGTCCCGGGACAGCGGTCAATAGTGAAAAACTGTTTTTT. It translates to CASSPGTAVNSEKLFF.

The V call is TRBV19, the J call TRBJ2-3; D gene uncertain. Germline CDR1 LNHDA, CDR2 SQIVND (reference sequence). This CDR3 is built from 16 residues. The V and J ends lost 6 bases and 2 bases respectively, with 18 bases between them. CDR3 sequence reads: CASRSLGPPATDTQYF. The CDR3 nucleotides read TGTGCCAGTAGATCACTCGGGCCTCCGGCCACAGATACGCAGTATTTT.

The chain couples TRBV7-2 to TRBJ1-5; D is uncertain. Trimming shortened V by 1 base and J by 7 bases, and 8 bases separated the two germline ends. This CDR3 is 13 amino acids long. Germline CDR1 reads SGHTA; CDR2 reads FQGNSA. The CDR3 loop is CASSLVGLQPQHF. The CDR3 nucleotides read TGTGCCAGCAGCTTAGTAGGGTTACAGCCCCAGCATTTT.

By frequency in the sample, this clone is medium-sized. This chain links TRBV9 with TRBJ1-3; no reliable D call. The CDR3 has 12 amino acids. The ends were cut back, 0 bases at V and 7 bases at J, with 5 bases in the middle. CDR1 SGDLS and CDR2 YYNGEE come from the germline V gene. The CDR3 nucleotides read TGTGCCAGCAGCGTAGTTGGTAACACCATATATTTT. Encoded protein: CASSVVGNTIYF.

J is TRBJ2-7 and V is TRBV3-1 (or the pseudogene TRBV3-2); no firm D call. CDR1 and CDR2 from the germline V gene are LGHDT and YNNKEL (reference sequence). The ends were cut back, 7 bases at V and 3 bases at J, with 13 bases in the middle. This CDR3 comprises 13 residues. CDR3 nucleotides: TGTGCCAGCATGTTCTCCCAGGACTACGAGCAGTACTTC. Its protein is CASMFSQDYEQYF.

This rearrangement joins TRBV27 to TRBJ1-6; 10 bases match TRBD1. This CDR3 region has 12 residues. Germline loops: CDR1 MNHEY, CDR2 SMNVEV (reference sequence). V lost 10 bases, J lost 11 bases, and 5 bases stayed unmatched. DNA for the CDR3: TGTGCCACCGGGACAGGGGTGGCACCCCTCCACTTT. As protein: CATGTGVAPLHF.